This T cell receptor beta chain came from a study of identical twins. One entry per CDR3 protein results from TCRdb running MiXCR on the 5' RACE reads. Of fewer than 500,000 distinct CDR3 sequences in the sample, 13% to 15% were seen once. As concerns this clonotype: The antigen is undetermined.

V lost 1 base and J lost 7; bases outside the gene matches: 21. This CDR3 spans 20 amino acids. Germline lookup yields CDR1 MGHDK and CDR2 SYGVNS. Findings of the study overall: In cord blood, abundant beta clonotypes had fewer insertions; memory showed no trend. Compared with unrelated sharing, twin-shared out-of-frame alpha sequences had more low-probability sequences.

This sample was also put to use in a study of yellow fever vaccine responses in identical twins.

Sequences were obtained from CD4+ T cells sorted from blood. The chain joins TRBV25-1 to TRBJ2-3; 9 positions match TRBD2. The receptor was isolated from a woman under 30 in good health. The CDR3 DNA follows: TGTGCCAGCAGTGAATCTCGACCAGGGACTTGCGGGAGGGCCTCATATACGCAGTATTTT. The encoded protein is CASSESRPGTCGRASYTQYF.